One sample yielded the 2 T cell receptor beta chains listed below, sequenced in a study of beta chain features in type 1 diabetes. Findings of the study overall: Type 1 diabetes patients had moderately but significantly shorter TCRB CDR3s in all four CD4+ subsets.

Which antigens these TCRs recognize remains unknown. TCRB transcripts that were expressed got sequenced, as all of the isolated RNA had been reverse transcribed. Some clones are missing from TCRdb's copy, which holds only in-frame ones; the method was immunoSEQ multiplex PCR. In the table there are 40,000 to 55,000 clones, 35% to 55% of which are singletons. The sample was stem cell memory CD4+ T cells from blood. The receptors here all came from a man aged 25 to 40 with type 1 diabetes.

This chain uses TRBV11-2 with TRBJ2-1, with 7 bases identical to TRBD2. The CDR3 is 18 amino acids. V was clipped by 3 bases and J by 8 bases; unmatched bases: 19. Germline V gene data show CDR1 as SGHAT and CDR2 as FQNNGV. The chain's CDR3 is CASSFSFRRGGRVDEQFF. The CDR3 region has the DNA TGTGCCAGCAGCTTTTCATTCCGCCGTGGCGGGAGAGTAGATGAGCAGTTCTTC.

This clone occurred a few times. This chain connects TRBV4-3 to TRBJ2-5, with D possibly matching TRBD2 (5 bases). V lost 2 bases, J lost 5 bases, and 9 bases lay in between. The CDR3 covers 13 residues. CDR1 and CDR2 (germline): LGHNA, YSLEER. CDR3 loop: CASSQSGEETQYF. In nucleotides, the CDR3 is TGCGCCAGCAGCCAATCTGGGGAGGAGACCCAGTACTTC.